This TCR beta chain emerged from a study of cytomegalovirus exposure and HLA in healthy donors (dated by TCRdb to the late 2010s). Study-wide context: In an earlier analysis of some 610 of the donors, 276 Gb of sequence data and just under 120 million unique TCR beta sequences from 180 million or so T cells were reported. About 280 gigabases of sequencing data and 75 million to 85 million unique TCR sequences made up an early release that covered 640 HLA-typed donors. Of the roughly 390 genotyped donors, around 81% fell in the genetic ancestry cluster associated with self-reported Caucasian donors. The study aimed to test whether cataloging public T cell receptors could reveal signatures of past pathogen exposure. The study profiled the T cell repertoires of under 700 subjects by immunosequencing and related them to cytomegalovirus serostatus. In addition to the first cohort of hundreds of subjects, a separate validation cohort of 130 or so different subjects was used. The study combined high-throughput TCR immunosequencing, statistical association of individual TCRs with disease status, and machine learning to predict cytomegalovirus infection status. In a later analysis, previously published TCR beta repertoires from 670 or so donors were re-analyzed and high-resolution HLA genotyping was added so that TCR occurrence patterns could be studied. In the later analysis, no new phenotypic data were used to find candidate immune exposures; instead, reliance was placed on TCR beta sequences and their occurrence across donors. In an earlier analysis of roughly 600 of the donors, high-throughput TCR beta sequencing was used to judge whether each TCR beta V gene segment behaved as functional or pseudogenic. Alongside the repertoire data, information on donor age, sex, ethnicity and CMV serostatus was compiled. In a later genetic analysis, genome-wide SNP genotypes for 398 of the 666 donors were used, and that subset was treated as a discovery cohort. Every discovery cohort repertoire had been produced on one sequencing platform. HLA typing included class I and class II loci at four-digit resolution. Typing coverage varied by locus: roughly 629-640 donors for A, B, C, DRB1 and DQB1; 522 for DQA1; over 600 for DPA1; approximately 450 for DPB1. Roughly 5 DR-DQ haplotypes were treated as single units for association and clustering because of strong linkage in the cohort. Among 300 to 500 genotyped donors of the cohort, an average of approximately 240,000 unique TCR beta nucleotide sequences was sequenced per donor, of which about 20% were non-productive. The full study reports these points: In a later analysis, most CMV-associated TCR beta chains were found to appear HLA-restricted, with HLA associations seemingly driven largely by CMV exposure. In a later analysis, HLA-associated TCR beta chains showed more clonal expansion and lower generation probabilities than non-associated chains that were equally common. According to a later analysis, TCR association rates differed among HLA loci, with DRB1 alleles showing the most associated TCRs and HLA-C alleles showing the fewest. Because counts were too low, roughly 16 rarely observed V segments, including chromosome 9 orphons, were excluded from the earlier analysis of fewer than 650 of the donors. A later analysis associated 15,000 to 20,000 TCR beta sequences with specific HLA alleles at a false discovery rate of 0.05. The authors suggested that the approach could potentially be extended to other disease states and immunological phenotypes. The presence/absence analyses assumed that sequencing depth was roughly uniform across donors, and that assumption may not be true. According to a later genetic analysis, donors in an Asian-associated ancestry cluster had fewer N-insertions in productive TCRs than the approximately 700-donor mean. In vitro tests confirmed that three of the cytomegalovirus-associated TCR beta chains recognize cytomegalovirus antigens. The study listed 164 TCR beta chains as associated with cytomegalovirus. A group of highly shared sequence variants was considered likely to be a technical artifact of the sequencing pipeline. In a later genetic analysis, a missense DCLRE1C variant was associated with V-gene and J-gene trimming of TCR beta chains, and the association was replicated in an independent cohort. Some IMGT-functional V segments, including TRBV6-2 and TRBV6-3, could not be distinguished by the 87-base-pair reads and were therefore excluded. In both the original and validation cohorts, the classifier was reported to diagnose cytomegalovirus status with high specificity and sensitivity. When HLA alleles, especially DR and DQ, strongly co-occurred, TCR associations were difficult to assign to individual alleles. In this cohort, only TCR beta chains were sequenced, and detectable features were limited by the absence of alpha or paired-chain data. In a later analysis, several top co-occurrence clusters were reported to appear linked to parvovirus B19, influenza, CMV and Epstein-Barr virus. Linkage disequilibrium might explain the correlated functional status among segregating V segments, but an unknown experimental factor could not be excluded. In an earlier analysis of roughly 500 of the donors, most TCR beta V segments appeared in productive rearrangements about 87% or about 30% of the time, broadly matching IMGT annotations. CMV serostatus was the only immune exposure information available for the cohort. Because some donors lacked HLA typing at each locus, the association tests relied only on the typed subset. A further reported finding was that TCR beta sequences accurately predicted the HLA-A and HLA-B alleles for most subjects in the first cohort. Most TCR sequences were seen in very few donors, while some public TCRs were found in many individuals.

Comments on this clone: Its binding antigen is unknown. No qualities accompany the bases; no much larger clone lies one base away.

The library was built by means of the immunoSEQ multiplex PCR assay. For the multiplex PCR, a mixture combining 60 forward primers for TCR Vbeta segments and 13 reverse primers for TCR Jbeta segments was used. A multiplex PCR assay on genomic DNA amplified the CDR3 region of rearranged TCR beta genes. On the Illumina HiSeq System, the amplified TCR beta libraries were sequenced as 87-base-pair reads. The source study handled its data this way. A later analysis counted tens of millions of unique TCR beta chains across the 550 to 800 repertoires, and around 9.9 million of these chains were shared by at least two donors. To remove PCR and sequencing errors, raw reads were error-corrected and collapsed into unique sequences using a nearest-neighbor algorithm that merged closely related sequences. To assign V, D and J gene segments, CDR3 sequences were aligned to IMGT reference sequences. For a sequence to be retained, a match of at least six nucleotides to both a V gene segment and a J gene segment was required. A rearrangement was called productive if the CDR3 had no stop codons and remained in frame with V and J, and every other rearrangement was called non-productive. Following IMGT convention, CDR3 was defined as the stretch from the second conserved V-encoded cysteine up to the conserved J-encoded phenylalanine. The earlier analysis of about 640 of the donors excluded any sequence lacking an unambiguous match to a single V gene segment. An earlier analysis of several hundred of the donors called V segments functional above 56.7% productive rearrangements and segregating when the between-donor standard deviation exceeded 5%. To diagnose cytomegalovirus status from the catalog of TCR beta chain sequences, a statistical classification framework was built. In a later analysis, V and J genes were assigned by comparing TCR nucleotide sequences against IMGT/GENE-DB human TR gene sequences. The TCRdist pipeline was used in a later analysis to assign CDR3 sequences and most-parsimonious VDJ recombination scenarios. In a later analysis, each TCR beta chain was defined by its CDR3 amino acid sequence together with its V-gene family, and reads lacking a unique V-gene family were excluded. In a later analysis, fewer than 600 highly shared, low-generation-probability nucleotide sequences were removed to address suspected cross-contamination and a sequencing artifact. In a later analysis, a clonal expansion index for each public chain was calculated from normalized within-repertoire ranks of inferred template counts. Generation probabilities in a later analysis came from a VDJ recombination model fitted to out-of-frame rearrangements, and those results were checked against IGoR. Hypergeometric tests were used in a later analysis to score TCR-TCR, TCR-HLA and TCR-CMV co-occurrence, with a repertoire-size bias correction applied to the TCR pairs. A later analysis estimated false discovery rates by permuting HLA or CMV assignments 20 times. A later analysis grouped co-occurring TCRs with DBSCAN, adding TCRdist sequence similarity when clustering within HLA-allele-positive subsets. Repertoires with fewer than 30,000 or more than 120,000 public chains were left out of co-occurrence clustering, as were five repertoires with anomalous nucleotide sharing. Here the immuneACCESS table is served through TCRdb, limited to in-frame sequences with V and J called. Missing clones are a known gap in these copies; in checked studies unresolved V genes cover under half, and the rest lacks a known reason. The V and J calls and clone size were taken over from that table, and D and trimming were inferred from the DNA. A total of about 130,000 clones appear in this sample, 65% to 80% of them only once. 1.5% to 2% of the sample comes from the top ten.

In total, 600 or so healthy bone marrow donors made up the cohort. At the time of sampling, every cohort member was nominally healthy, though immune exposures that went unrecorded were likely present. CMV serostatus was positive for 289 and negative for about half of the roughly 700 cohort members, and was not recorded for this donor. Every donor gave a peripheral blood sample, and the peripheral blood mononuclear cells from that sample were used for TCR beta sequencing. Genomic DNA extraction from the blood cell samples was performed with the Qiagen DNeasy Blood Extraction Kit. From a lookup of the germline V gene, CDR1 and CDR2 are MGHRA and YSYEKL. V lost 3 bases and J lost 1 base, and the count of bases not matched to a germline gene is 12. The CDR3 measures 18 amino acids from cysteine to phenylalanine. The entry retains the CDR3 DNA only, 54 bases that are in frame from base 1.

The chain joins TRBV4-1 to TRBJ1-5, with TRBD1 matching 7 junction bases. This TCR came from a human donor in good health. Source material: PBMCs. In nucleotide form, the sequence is TGCGCCAGCAGCCAGGACACAGGGGCCTCCGGGAGCAATCAGCCCCAGCATTTT. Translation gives CASSQDTGASGSNQPQHF.